Listed below are T cell receptor beta chains from one sample, sequenced in a study of cytomegalovirus exposure and HLA in healthy donors. Here immunoSEQ multiplex PCR was the method, and the copy in TCRdb shows in-frame clones only, minus some. Among some 130,000 clones listed, roughly 85% were seen once. The sample was PBMCs. These receptors originate from a man aged 40-49 years in good health and CMV-seropositive. CDR3s include the opening cysteine and the closing phenylalanine or tryptophan. D genes are given only for firm matches. Clone size is stated in some rows and not others, as once, few, many or a class when expanded.

>NA|TRBD2|TRBV4-2|TRBJ2-3
CASRLVASGWTDTQYF
TGTGCCAGCAGATTAGTGGCTAGCGGGTGGACAGATACGCAGTATTTT
>NA|NA|TRBV9|TRBJ1-2
CASRDGGGIHGYTF
TGTGCCAGCAGGGATGGGGGAGGTATTCATGGCTACACCTTC
>once|TRBD2|TRBV5-6|TRBJ2-2
CASSFSGRDGELFF
TGTGCCAGCAGCTTCAGCGGGAGGGACGGGGAGCTGTTTTTT
>NA|TRBD2|TRBV11-1|TRBJ2-7
CASSPRGTSVAYEQYF
TGTGCCAGCAGCCCACGTGGGACTAGCGTAGCCTACGAGCAGTACTTC
>NA|NA|TRBV5-1|TRBJ2-7
CASSLEAAGRSYEQYF
TGCGCCAGCAGCTTGGAGGCAGCGGGCAGGTCCTACGAGCAGTACTTC
>NA|NA|TRBV5-1|TRBJ2-7
CASSLGAGLSPEQYF
TGCGCCAGCAGCTTAGGGGCAGGTCTTTCACCCGAGCAGTACTTC
>NA|NA|TRBV10-3|TRBJ2-7
CATILSEWSYEQYF
TGTGCCACCATCCTGTCTGAGTGGTCCTACGAGCAGTACTTC
>NA|TRBD1|TRBV2|TRBJ2-5
CASSLQTGLRTETQYF
TGTGCCAGCAGTCTACAGACAGGGCTGAGAACAGAGACCCAGTACTTC
>NA|NA|TRBV9|TRBJ1-2
CASSVRWRVDGYGYTF
TGTGCCAGCAGCGTCCGTTGGAGGGTGGATGGCTATGGCTACACCTTC
>once|NA|TRBV6-5|TRBJ2-7
CASSTQGGAYEQYF
TGTGCCAGCAGTACACAGGGGGGGGCCTACGAGCAGTACTTC
>NA|NA|TRBV7-9|TRBJ1-1
CASSPSGVVEAFF
TGTGCCAGCAGCCCCAGCGGAGTAGTTGAAGCTTTCTTT
>NA|TRBD2|TRBV11-2|TRBJ2-7
CASALGRVASEQYF
TGTGCCAGCGCCCTCGGGAGGGTCGCGTCCGAGCAGTACTTC
>NA|NA|TRBV2|TRBJ2-1
CASSEGRTTFNEQFF
TGTGCCAGCAGTGAAGGGCGGACTACCTTCAATGAGCAGTTCTTC
>NA|NA|TRBV2|TRBJ2-1
CASNPEFGGYNEQFF
TGTGCCAGCAACCCCGAGTTCGGGGGCTACAATGAGCAGTTCTTC
>few|NA|TRBV4-1|TRBJ2-2
CASSQVGTFINTGELFF
TGCGCCAGCAGCCAAGTCGGGACATTCATTAACACCGGGGAGCTGTTTTTT
>few|TRBD1|TRBV6-4|TRBJ2-3
CATLDRRTDTQYF
TGTGCCACCCTGGACAGGAGGACAGATACGCAGTATTTT
>NA|NA|TRBV11-3|TRBJ2-1
CASSSSHNEQFF
TGTGCCAGCAGCTCTTCTCACAATGAGCAGTTCTTC
>NA|NA|TRBV28|TRBJ2-1
CASGLSGRPYNEQFF
TGTGCCAGCGGACTCAGCGGCAGACCCTACAATGAGCAGTTCTTC
>once|NA|TRBV5-4|TRBJ1-3
CASSRSGHSGNTIYF
TGTGCCAGCAGCCGCAGCGGGCACTCTGGAAACACCATATATTTT
>NA|NA|TRBV9|TRBJ1-1
CASSVVTGNTEAFF
TGTGCCAGCAGCGTAGTTACGGGGAACACTGAAGCTTTCTTT
>few|NA|TRBV7-9|TRBJ2-3
CASSFAGNTDTQYF
TGTGCCAGCAGCTTCGCGGGGAACACAGATACGCAGTATTTT
>few|NA|TRBV7-2|TRBJ2-7
CASSLTSYDFYEQYF
TGTGCCAGCAGCTTAACTTCCTACGACTTCTACGAGCAGTACTTC
>NA|NA|TRBV11-3|TRBJ2-1
CASSSIQGEQFF
TGTGCCAGCAGCTCCATACAGGGTGAGCAGTTCTTC
>NA|NA|TRBV29-1|TRBJ2-7
CSVETSIGYEQYF
TGCAGCGTTGAAACTAGCATCGGTTACGAGCAGTACTTC
>NA|NA|TRBV11-3|TRBJ2-7
CASSLGRASEQYF
TGTGCCAGCAGCTTGGGCAGGGCCAGCGAGCAGTACTTC
>NA|TRBD2|TRBV6-6|TRBJ2-7
CASRRGTSIDEQYF
TGTGCCAGCAGACGCGGGACTAGTATCGACGAGCAGTACTTC
>NA|NA|TRBV29-1|TRBJ2-5
CSVDTVGGETQYF
TGCAGCGTTGACACAGTAGGCGGGGAGACCCAGTACTTC
>NA|TRBD1|TRBV25-1|TRBJ1-2
CASSGQGAGGYTF
TGTGCCAGCAGTGGACAGGGGGCGGGAGGCTACACCTTC
>few|TRBD2|TRBV27|TRBJ2-3
CASSLRGLAGITDTQYF
TGTGCCAGCAGTTTAAGGGGACTAGCGGGAATCACAGATACGCAGTATTTT
>NA|TRBD2|TRBV5-5|TRBJ2-3
CASSLGSGRTDTQYF
TGTGCCAGCAGTTTAGGTAGCGGGAGGACAGATACGCAGTATTTT
>few|NA|TRBV28|TRBJ1-4
CASSSNLWEATNEKLFF
TGTGCCAGCAGTTCAAATTTATGGGAGGCAACTAATGAAAAACTGTTTTTT
>NA|NA|TRBV4-1|TRBJ2-7
CASSHLVGYYEQYF
TGCGCCAGCAGCCACCTTGTGGGCTACTACGAGCAGTACTTC
>NA|TRBD1|TRBV6-5|TRBJ1-4
CASRETGRANEKLFF
TGTGCCAGCAGGGAGACAGGGCGGGCTAATGAAAAACTGTTTTTT
>NA|NA|TRBV6-1|TRBJ1-2
CASSELRGNYGYTF
TGTGCCAGCAGTGAACTCCGGGGAAACTATGGCTACACCTTC
>NA|TRBD2|TRBV19|TRBJ2-1
CASSVLLAGDEQFF
TGTGCCAGTAGTGTTCTCCTAGCGGGGGATGAGCAGTTCTTC
>NA|NA|TRBV27|TRBJ1-1
CASSLWVTGMNTEAFF
TGTGCCAGCAGTTTATGGGTCACAGGGATGAACACTGAAGCTTTCTTT
>few|TRBD2|TRBV9|TRBJ2-7
CASSVGPFSGSLYEQYF
TGTGCCAGCAGCGTAGGCCCCTTTAGCGGGAGTCTATACGAGCAGTACTTC
>NA|TRBD1|TRBV7-6|TRBJ2-7
CASSLPRQGYYEQYF
TGTGCCAGCAGCTTACCCCGACAGGGATACTACGAGCAGTACTTC
>NA|TRBD2|TRBV5-5|TRBJ2-2
CASSSGLAGGPGTGELFF
TGTGCCAGCAGCTCGGGACTAGCGGGAGGGCCTGGTACCGGGGAGCTGTTTTTT
>NA|NA|TRBV5-6|TRBJ2-7
CASSLGPAVGSEQYF
TGTGCCAGCAGCTTGGGCCCAGCGGTTGGCTCCGAGCAGTACTTC
>NA|NA|TRBV5-4|TRBJ2-7
CASSFPGLETYEQYF
TGTGCCAGCAGCTTCCCGGGACTTGAGACCTACGAGCAGTACTTC
>NA|NA|TRBV7-6|TRBJ1-4
CASSPPGNYEKLFF
TGTGCCAGCAGCCCCCCAGGGAATTATGAAAAACTGTTTTTT
>NA|NA|TRBV11-3|TRBJ2-7
CASSSDSPYEQYF
TGTGCCAGCAGCTCCGACAGTCCCTACGAGCAGTACTTC
>NA|NA|TRBV10-3|TRBJ2-7
CAISDTGSNSYEQYF
TGTGCCATCAGTGACACAGGGTCCAACTCCTACGAGCAGTACTTC
>NA|NA|TRBV11-2|TRBJ2-7
CASSLGLGAGYEQYF
TGTGCCAGCAGCTTAGGACTAGGGGCCGGGTACGAGCAGTACTTC
>once|NA|TRBV25-1|TRBJ1-2
CASSLWSGLGYTF
TGTGCCAGCAGCCTTTGGAGCGGGCTAGGCTACACCTTC
>once|TRBD1|TRBV6-1|TRBJ1-4
CASSDPTGGKLFF
TGTGCCAGCAGCGATCCCACAGGGGGAAAACTGTTTTTT
>NA|NA|TRBV5-1|TRBJ1-2
CASSWTRGAGGGYTF
TGCGCCAGCAGCTGGACCCGGGGGGCCGGGGGTGGTTACACCTTC
>NA|NA|TRBV5-6|TRBJ2-7
CASSLGASYEQYF
TGTGCCAGCAGCTTGGGGGCCTCCTACGAGCAGTACTTC
>NA|NA|TRBV19|TRBJ1-3
CASSLGSSGNTIYF
TGTGCCAGTAGTCTGGGGAGCTCTGGAAACACCATATATTTT
>NA|NA|TRBV11-2|TRBJ2-1
CASQLTYNEQFF
TGTGCCAGCCAACTGACCTACAATGAGCAGTTCTTC
>NA|TRBD2|TRBV5-4|TRBJ2-2
CASSPPGLASTGELFF
TGTGCCAGCAGCCCACCGGGACTAGCATCCACCGGGGAGCTGTTTTTT
>NA|TRBD1|TRBV27|TRBJ1-2
CASSSNSHQGGGYTF
TGTGCCAGCAGTTCCAACAGTCACCAGGGGGGTGGCTACACCTTC
>NA|NA|TRBV5-1|TRBJ2-7
CASSLVGRSEQYF
TGCGCCAGCAGCTTGGTTGGGCGCTCCGAGCAGTACTTC
>NA|TRBD2|TRBV14|TRBJ2-5
CASSQLLAGRETQYF
TGTGCCAGCAGCCAACTTCTAGCGGGAAGGGAGACCCAGTACTTC